This T cell receptor (beta chain) was sequenced in a study of blood T cell repertoires in COVID-19. In the study overall: The cDNA or gDNA used as material had been derived from T cells, B-cell-depleted T cells, or PBMCs.

J gave up 4 bases and V 0 bases, and 4 bases lay outside the gene matches. The CDR3 loop spans 16 amino acids. The V gene's germline CDR1 is SGHVS and CDR2 FNYEAQ. Source study methods: Reference gene primer amplification yielded estimated nucleated cell counts. Repertoires were generated with immunoSEQ multiplex PCR, while TCRdb's copy carries only in-frame clones and drops some. The V and J calls and clone size are taken from that table; D and trimming were inferred from the DNA. Counted here are approximately 82,000 clones, 75% to 85% occurring once; the ten biggest clones make up less than 15%. The sequenced sample was peripheral blood. The TCR originated in a human donor in a cohort sampled during active COVID-19. The rearrangement uses TRBV7-6 and TRBJ2-1, with 9 bases that match TRBD2. CDR3 DNA sequence: TGTGCCAGCAGCTTAGCGGCTAGCGGGACTTACAATGAGCAGTTCTTC. It specifies CASSLAASGTYNEQFF.